A selection of T cell receptor beta chains follows, all from one sample in a study of T-cell reconstitution after alpha-beta-depleted transplantation in children. TCRdb used MiXCR to reprocess the PCR reads, holding one entry per CDR3 protein. The sample contains around 17,000 distinct CDR3 sequences, approximately 5.2% of which appear only once. The sequencing here drew on PBMCs, taken before TCRalphabeta/CD19-depleted stem cell transplant. All receptors come from a boy younger than 18 with acute lymphoblastic leukemia, due to receive a stem cell transplant. Each CDR3 is given with its conserved first and last residue. A D gene is named only where the DNA matches it firmly. Rows give clone size only sometimes, using once, few, many, or a class for an expanded clone.

d_call	clone_size	v_call	j_call	cdr3_aa	cdr3_nt
TRBD2	many	TRBV2	TRBJ2-1	CASSERRGAGDEQFF	TGTGCCAGCAGTGAAAGGCGGGGGGCTGGCGATGAGCAGTTCTTC
NA	many	TRBV7-2	TRBJ2-1	CASSLVSNEQFF	TGTGCCAGCAGCTTAGTTTCCAATGAGCAGTTCTTC
NA	many	TRBV5-6	TRBJ2-7	CASSGIHEQYF	TGTGCCAGCAGTGGGATCCACGAGCAGTACTTC
TRBD1	many	TRBV9	TRBJ2-3	CASSRQGQQGTDTQYF	TGTGCCAGCAGCCGCCAGGGACAGCAGGGCACAGATACGCAGTATTTT
TRBD1	many	TRBV19	TRBJ2-7	CASSPKRTGWDEQYF	TGTGCCAGTAGCCCTAAGAGGACAGGGTGGGACGAGCAGTACTTC
NA	many	TRBV6-2/TRBV6-3	TRBJ2-2	CASSYSGDTGELFF	TGTGCCAGCAGTTACTCGGGGGACACCGGGGAGCTGTTTTTT
TRBD1	many	TRBV20-1	TRBJ2-1	CSARGPLSRQGAYNEQFF	TGCAGTGCTAGAGGACCCCTATCCCGGCAGGGGGCCTACAATGAGCAGTTCTTC
NA	many	TRBV20-1	TRBJ2-1	CSAFPWGSYNEQFF	TGCAGTGCCTTCCCGTGGGGCTCCTACAATGAGCAGTTCTTC
TRBD2	many	TRBV9	TRBJ2-3	CASSVGTGGSTDTQYF	TGTGCCAGCAGCGTAGGTACGGGAGGGAGCACAGATACGCAGTATTTT
NA	many	TRBV10-3	TRBJ1-1	CAAQQNVNTEAFF	TGTGCCGCACAACAGAACGTGAACACTGAAGCTTTCTTT
NA	many	TRBV19	TRBJ2-1	CASSIDHLVGHNEQFF	TGTGCCAGTAGTATAGACCACCTTGTGGGGCACAATGAGCAGTTCTTC
TRBD1	many	TRBV6-5	TRBJ1-2	CASRGTGGGKGYTF	TGTGCCAGCAGAGGGACAGGGGGCGGAAAGGGCTACACCTTC
NA	NA	TRBV19	TRBJ1-4	CASSNNGERELFF	TGTGCCAGTAGTAATAACGGGGAGCGGGAACTGTTTTTT
NA	medium-sized	TRBV29-1	TRBJ2-7	CSVVLGFRYEQYF	TGCAGCGTTGTCCTGGGGTTTCGCTACGAGCAGTACTTC
NA	many	TRBV7-9	TRBJ2-5	CASHMTTRFASETQYF	TGTGCCAGCCATATGACGACTAGATTCGCTTCAGAGACCCAGTACTTC
NA	many	TRBV20-1	TRBJ2-7	CSALQGLDEQYF	TGCAGTGCCCTCCAGGGACTTGACGAGCAGTACTTC
TRBD2	many	TRBV9	TRBJ2-1	CASSVAGREGFDEQFF	TGTGCCAGCAGCGTAGCGGGGCGGGAGGGTTTCGATGAGCAGTTCTTC
NA	many	TRBV4-3	TRBJ2-7	CASSPVWTESSYEQYF	TGCGCCAGCAGCCCAGTCTGGACGGAAAGCTCCTACGAGCAGTACTTC
TRBD1	many	TRBV7-6	TRBJ1-2	CASSRDRGYGYTF	TGTGCCAGCAGCCGTGACAGGGGTTATGGCTACACCTTC
NA	many	TRBV9	TRBJ2-3	CASREVGYGSTDTQYF	TGTGCCAGCAGGGAAGTGGGCTACGGGTCCACAGATACGCAGTATTTT
NA	many	TRBV27	TRBJ1-1	CASSLRGVSTEAFF	TGTGCCAGCAGTTTAAGAGGAGTCAGCACTGAAGCTTTCTTT
TRBD1	medium-sized	TRBV20-1	TRBJ1-4	CSARQGAAANEKLFF	TGCAGTGCTAGACAGGGGGCGGCGGCTAATGAAAAACTGTTTTTT
NA	many	TRBV7-9	TRBJ2-7	CASSPGVDEQYF	TGTGCCAGCAGCCCGGGGGTGGACGAGCAGTACTTC
TRBD1	many	TRBV7-6	TRBJ1-6	CASSSDRGRSPLHF	TGTGCCAGCAGCTCGGACAGGGGGCGATCACCCCTCCACTTT
NA	many	TRBV5-1	TRBJ2-2	CALSPPGELFF	TGCGCCCTAAGCCCCCCCGGGGAGCTGTTTTTT
TRBD1	many	TRBV5-1	TRBJ2-3	CASRAGTGEVDTQYF	TGCGCCAGCAGGGCCGGGACAGGAGAAGTGGATACGCAGTATTTT
NA	many	TRBV6-2/TRBV6-3	TRBJ1-1	CASSYIPGVTMNTEAFF	TGTGCCAGCAGTTACATTCCGGGGGTAACCATGAACACTGAAGCTTTCTTT
TRBD2	many	TRBV20-1	TRBJ2-1	CSAYSSGPYNEQFF	TGCAGTGCCTATTCTAGCGGACCCTACAATGAGCAGTTCTTC
TRBD2	medium-sized	TRBV13	TRBJ2-3	CACGGAGTDTQYF	TGTGCCTGCGGGGGGGCCGGCACAGATACGCAGTATTTT
TRBD1	medium-sized	TRBV29-1	TRBJ2-7	CSVVQGVNEQYF	TGCAGCGTTGTGCAGGGGGTAAACGAGCAGTACTTC
NA	many	TRBV3-1	TRBJ2-1	CASSQEAVHNEQFF	TGTGCCAGCAGCCAAGAAGCGGTCCACAATGAGCAGTTCTTC
NA	many	TRBV3-1	TRBJ1-1	CASSGLNTEAFF	TGTGCCAGCAGCGGGTTGAACACTGAAGCTTTCTTT
NA	many	TRBV20-1	TRBJ2-1	CSARDAADSSYNEQFF	TGCAGTGCTAGAGATGCGGCCGATAGCTCCTACAATGAGCAGTTCTTC
TRBD1	many	TRBV6-1	TRBJ2-7	CASSPRGTGYDEQYF	TGTGCCAGCAGTCCCCGTGGGACAGGGTACGACGAGCAGTACTTC
NA	many	TRBV28	TRBJ1-1	CASSFRGSGTEAFF	TGTGCCAGCAGTTTTCGGGGTAGCGGCACTGAAGCTTTCTTT
NA	many	TRBV20-1	TRBJ1-3	CSARDERFGNTIYF	TGCAGTGCTAGAGATGAACGGTTTGGAAACACCATATATTTT
NA	NA	TRBV28	TRBJ1-5	CASSLQGDFISPQHF	TGTGCCAGCAGTTTGCAGGGTGACTTCATCAGCCCCCAGCATTTT
NA	many	TRBV29-1	TRBJ1-1	CSAYGLGAEAFF	TGCAGCGCCTACGGTCTCGGCGCTGAAGCTTTCTTT
TRBD1	many	TRBV6-2/TRBV6-3	TRBJ2-1	CASSFGTASNEQFF	TGTGCCAGCAGTTTTGGGACAGCGAGCAATGAGCAGTTCTTC
NA	many	TRBV2	TRBJ2-1	CASSPGTLTYNEQFF	TGTGCCAGCAGCCCTGGGACCCTTACCTACAATGAGCAGTTCTTC
NA	many	TRBV29-1	TRBJ2-3	CSVDKGLRTDTQYF	TGCAGCGTTGATAAAGGACTGCGCACAGATACGCAGTATTTT
TRBD1	NA	TRBV11-3	TRBJ2-7	CASSFGDRGYEQYF	TGTGCCAGCAGCTTCGGTGACAGGGGTTACGAGCAGTACTTC
NA	many	TRBV4-3	TRBJ2-5	CASSQGNRGGETQYF	TGCGCCAGCAGCCAAGGCAACCGGGGCGGGGAGACCCAGTACTTC
NA	many	TRBV20-1	TRBJ1-4	CSAPAGREKLFF	TGCAGTGCCCCAGCGGGGCGAGAAAAACTGTTTTTT
NA	NA	TRBV30	TRBJ2-1	CAWGGPHNEQFF	TGTGCCTGGGGTGGACCTCACAATGAGCAGTTCTTC
NA	many	TRBV28	TRBJ1-1	CASIPGGPGTEAFF	TGTGCCAGCATTCCGGGGGGTCCCGGCACTGAAGCTTTCTTT
TRBD1	many	TRBV12-3/TRBV12-4	TRBJ2-7	CASSGDRGIEQYF	TGTGCCAGCAGTGGGGACAGGGGGATTGAGCAGTACTTC
NA	many	TRBV18	TRBJ2-7	CASSPGPLEQYF	TGTGCCAGCTCACCGGGACCCCTCGAGCAGTACTTC
NA	many	TRBV9	TRBJ1-2	CASSFRGNSYGYTF	TGTGCCAGCAGCTTCCGGGGTAATAGCTATGGCTACACCTTC
TRBD1	NA	TRBV30	TRBJ1-1	CAWTQTGGTTGAFF	TGTGCCTGGACCCAGACAGGGGGAACAACCGGAGCTTTCTTT
TRBD2	NA	TRBV20-1	TRBJ2-1	CSVGASGGDYNEQFF	TGCAGTGTAGGGGCTAGCGGGGGGGACTACAATGAGCAGTTCTTC
TRBD2	medium-sized	TRBV7-9	TRBJ2-1	CASSLTGTIHNEQFF	TGTGCCAGCAGCTTAACCGGGACTATCCACAATGAGCAGTTCTTC
TRBD1	many	TRBV7-9	TRBJ2-2	CASSDQGAPNTGELFF	TGTGCCAGCAGCGACCAGGGGGCCCCGAACACCGGGGAGCTGTTTTTT
NA	many	TRBV6-5	TRBJ1-1	CASSYSSVLNTEAFF	TGTGCCAGCAGTTACTCGTCCGTTTTGAACACTGAAGCTTTCTTT
NA	many	TRBV5-1	TRBJ1-6	CASSLDADTHYNSPLHF	TGCGCCAGCAGCTTGGATGCGGACACACACTATAATTCACCCCTCCACTTT